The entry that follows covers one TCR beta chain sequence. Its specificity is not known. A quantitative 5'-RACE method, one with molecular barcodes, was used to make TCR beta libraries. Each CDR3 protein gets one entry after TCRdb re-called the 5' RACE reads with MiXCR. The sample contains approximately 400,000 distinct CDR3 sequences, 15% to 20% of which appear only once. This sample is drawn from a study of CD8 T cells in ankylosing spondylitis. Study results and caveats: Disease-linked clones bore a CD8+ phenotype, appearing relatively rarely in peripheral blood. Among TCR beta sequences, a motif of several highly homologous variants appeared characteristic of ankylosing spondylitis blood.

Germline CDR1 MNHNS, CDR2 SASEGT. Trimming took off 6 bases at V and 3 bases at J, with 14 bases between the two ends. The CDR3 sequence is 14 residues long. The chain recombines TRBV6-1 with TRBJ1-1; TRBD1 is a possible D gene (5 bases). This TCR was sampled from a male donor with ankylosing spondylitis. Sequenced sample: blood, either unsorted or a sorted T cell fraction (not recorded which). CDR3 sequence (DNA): TGTGCCAGCAGACCACCGATGGGGGACACTGAAGCTTTCTTT. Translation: CASRPPMGDTEAFF.